Each of the 28 T cell receptor beta chains below was sequenced from the same sample in a study of metastatic and nonmetastatic thyroid tumors. The entire patient cohort was treatment-naive prior to thyroid surgery. MiXCR reprocessed the PCR reads for TCRdb. Here the sample spans about 21,000 clones, 22% being singletons. Sequencing was done on a sample of adjacent normal tissue. Receptors were obtained from a female donor with papillary thyroid cancer or a benign thyroid nodule (not recorded which). Some clones in this sample may be carry-over from other donors' samples.

This clone is categorized as medium-sized (0.01 to 0.1%). The V and J genes are TRBV27 and TRBJ2-1; 10 nucleotides match TRBD1. The V gene end was trimmed by 3 bases and the J gene end by 7 bases; junction bases not matched to a gene: 15. Germline lookup yields CDR1 MNHEY and CDR2 SMNVEV (reference sequence). CDR3 length equals 18 residues. The CDR3 reads CASSFSGTGQGTWNEQFF. CDR3 nucleotides: TGTGCCAGCAGTTTCAGCGGGACGGGACAGGGGACCTGGAATGAGCAGTTCTTC.

The chain carries TRBV11-1 and TRBJ1-6; D is undetermined. V dropped 2 bases and J dropped 9 bases, with 14 bases sitting between them. Germline lookup yields CDR1 SGHAT and CDR2 FQDESV (reference sequence). The CDR3 runs 15 residues. The CDR3 sequence is CASSLRAVGASPLHF. As DNA, the CDR3 is TGTGCCAGCAGCTTACGGGCGGTAGGTGCTTCACCCCTCCACTTT.

This rearrangement joins TRBV19 to TRBJ1-1, with D uncertain. Germline-derived CDR1 and CDR2 are LNHDA and SQIVND (reference sequence). The CDR3 covers 16 residues. Deletions cut 3 bases from V and 7 bases from J, with 21 bases between. The CDR3 region has the DNA TGTGCCAGTAGTATTACCACTGGTCGCGGGTGGGGTGAAGCTTTCTTT. Translated: CASSITTGRGWGEAFF.

This clone occurred a few times. The V call is TRBV6-6, the J call TRBJ2-7, with D possibly TRBD1 on 6 matching bases. Germline lookup yields CDR1 MNHNY and CDR2 SVGAGI (reference sequence). The CDR3 spans 16 residues. V was shortened by 0 bases and J by 2 bases, with 14 bases between the two germline ends. DNA for the CDR3: TGTGCCAGCAGTTACTCCCCCGACAGGCCTGCCTACGAGCAGTACTTC. Its protein is CASSYSPDRPAYEQYF.

This CDR3 reads CSASHPVGYRSGVMGAFF. The CDR3 DNA follows: TGCAGTGCTAGTCACCCGGTGGGGTACAGGTCCGGGGTGATGGGAGCTTTCTTT. The chain carries TRBV20-1 and TRBJ1-1; D possibly corresponds to TRBD1 (5 bases). The CDR3 extends over 18 amino acids. CDR1 DFQATT and CDR2 SNEGSKA come from the germline V gene (reference sequence). V lost 3 bases, J lost 10 bases, and 33 bases lay in between.

As for this clone: At one end, the junction sequence differs from germline, possibly due to a read error. The V gene is TRBV7-2, the J gene TRBJ2-7; D gene unclear. Germline CDR1 reads SGHTA; CDR2 reads FQGNSA. CDR3 length: 14 amino acids. In DNA, the CDR3 is TGTGCCAGCAGCCGACCGTCCTCTTCCTCCGAGCAGTACTTC. This gives the protein CASSRPSSSSEQYF.

This clone was counted ten times or more. This sample includes further DNA sequences coding for the same CDR3. CDR3 loop: CASSDTGLAGGDEQFF. DNA for the CDR3: TGTGCCAGCAGTGATACAGGACTAGCGGGCGGCGATGAGCAGTTCTTC. V usage is TRBV2 and J usage is TRBJ2-1; 11 bases are shared with TRBD2. J lost 8 bases, V lost 3 bases, and 9 bases had no gene match. The germline gives CDR1 SNHLY, CDR2 FYNNEI. This CDR3 is 16 amino acids long.

The chain links TRBV24-1 to TRBJ1-1; 10 bases match TRBD1. Germline V lookup: CDR1 KGHDR, CDR2 SFDVKD. The CDR3 contains 15 residues. J was trimmed by 5 bases and V by 2 bases; bases with no gene match: 4. CDR3 nucleotide sequence: TGTGCCACCAGTGATTCCGGACAGGGGGAAACTGAAGCTTTCTTT. As protein: CATSDSGQGETEAFF.

Points on this clone: A read error is possible here, since a much larger clone lies one base away. The same CDR3 can be traced to other DNA sequences in this sample. V usage is TRBV11-2 and J usage is TRBJ2-7; 7 bases are a match to TRBD1. This CDR3 region has 15 residues. After removal of 7 bases from V and 4 bases from J, the junction contained 13 bases not matched to a gene. CDR1 and CDR2 from the germline V gene are SGHAT and FQNNGV. The CDR3 is CASKPGGAAPYEQYF. As DNA, the CDR3 is TGTGCCAGCAAACCAGGGGGAGCCGCCCCATACGAGCAGTACTTC.

In its sample, this clone was seen a few times. The chain links TRBV5-5 to TRBJ2-1, with no clear D. Trimming took off 0 bases at V and 5 bases at J, with 18 bases between the two ends. In germline, CDR1 is SGHKS, CDR2 YYEKEE (reference sequence). The CDR3 is 17 residues long. CDR3 nucleotides: TGTGCCAGCAGCTTGGGGGGAATTGGGTTAAGAGACAATGAGCAGTTCTTC. This translates into CASSLGGIGLRDNEQFF.

This clone has more than one count but fewer than ten. The chain employs TRBV6-1 and TRBJ2-2; the match to TRBD1 covers 7 bases. V lost 11 bases and J lost 5; bases outside the gene matches: 8. Germline V lookup: CDR1 MNHNS, CDR2 SASEGT. The CDR3 length is 13 residues. CDR3 nucleotide sequence: TGTGCCGTACAGGGGACCTTAACCGGGGAGCTGTTTTTT. Amino acids: CAVQGTLTGELFF.

The sample holds a few counts of this clone. The chain couples TRBV6-1 to TRBJ2-7; D not certain. The CDR3 is 14 amino acids. The V end was cut by 6 bases, the J end by 0 bases, with 12 bases between. In germline, CDR1 is MNHNS, CDR2 SASEGT. Here the CDR3 DNA reads TGTGCCAGCAGGAAACAGACCTTCTCCTACGAGCAGTACTTC. It specifies CASRKQTFSYEQYF.

This clone was counted ten times or more. The chain is built from TRBV6-1 and TRBJ2-7, with D possibly matching TRBD2 (5 bases). Germline values: CDR1 MNHNS, CDR2 SASEGT. The CDR3 is 15 residues long. Between the trimmed V and J ends, which lost 2 bases and 7 bases, there was a span of 18 bases. The CDR3 DNA reads as TGTGCCAGCAGTGAACGGGGAGCTTTCCCTTGGGAGCAGTACTTC. It yields the protein CASSERGAFPWEQYF.

In its sample, this clone was seen a few times. The chain joins TRBV20-1 to TRBJ2-7, with 12 bases that match TRBD1. The length of the CDR3 is 14 residues. Germline V lookup: CDR1 DFQATT, CDR2 SNEGSKA (reference sequence). Unmatched junction bases numbered 5, after V lost 3 bases and J lost 5 bases. The CDR3 region has the DNA TGCAGTGCTAGGTGGGACAGGGGGCCTCACGAGCAGTACTTC. Protein product: CSARWDRGPHEQYF.

This clone was counted ten times or more. The V and J genes are TRBV6-1 and TRBJ2-7, with no clear D. CDR3 length: 13 residues. CDR1 MNHNS and CDR2 SASEGT come from the germline V gene. V lost 4 bases and J lost 3, with 10 bases in between. The DNA for the CDR3 is TGTGCCAGCAGTGCGGGTTTGGGCTACGAGCAGTACTTC. Translated, it gives CASSAGLGYEQYF.

This clone was detected once. The V and J genes are TRBV3-1 and TRBJ2-7; 7 bases align to TRBD2. V lost 1 base, J lost 3 bases, and 3 bases stayed unmatched. This CDR3 spans 14 amino acids. In germline, CDR1 is LGHDT, CDR2 YNNKEL (reference sequence). The CDR3 DNA sequence: TGTGCCAGCAGCCAAGGCTGGGGGGGCTACGAGCAGTACTTC. Translated: CASSQGWGGYEQYF.

Within the sample, this clone is medium-sized. The J gene is TRBJ2-2, the V gene TRBV6-6, with D possibly being TRBD2 (5 bases). The germline V and J ends were trimmed by 2 bases and 2 bases, with 9 bases remaining between them. The length of the CDR3 is 15 residues. CDR1 is MNHNY and CDR2 is SVGAGI in the germline V gene (reference sequence). The CDR3 loop is CASSYKRSNTGELFF. For the CDR3, the DNA is TGTGCCAGCAGTTACAAGCGGTCAAACACCGGGGAGCTGTTTTTT.

The rearrangement uses TRBV20-1 and TRBJ2-4; 7 positions agree with TRBD1. J was trimmed by 8 bases and V by 6 bases; bases with no gene match: 16. Looked up from germline, CDR1 is DFQATT and CDR2 is SNEGSKA (reference sequence). The CDR3 runs to 15 residues. CDR3 residues: CSASVSSRQGDIQYF. The CDR3 nucleotides are TGCAGTGCCTCGGTTAGTAGCCGGCAGGGGGACATTCAGTACTTC.

This clone showed up just a few times. The chain has TRBV12-3 or TRBV12-4 and TRBJ2-7; D is possibly TRBD2 (6 bases). The CDR3 is 13 residues long. V was shortened by 6 bases and J by 3 bases, with 12 bases between the two germline ends. The DNA of the CDR3 is TGTGCCAGCAGCTTCGGGGGTGGCTACGAGCAGTACGTC. Protein product: CASSFGGGYEQYV.

The chain links TRBV5-1 to TRBJ1-2, with 9 bases identical to TRBD1. V trimming: 5 bases; J trimming: 6 bases; junction bases outside the gene matches: 11. The CDR3 extends over 15 amino acids. Looked up from germline, CDR1 is SGHRS and CDR2 is YFSETQ. The CDR3: CASSPYRDRAHGYTF. CDR3 in DNA: TGCGCCAGCAGTCCTTACCGGGACAGGGCCCATGGCTACACCTTC.

This clone was seen a few times. The chain links TRBV28 to TRBJ1-3; D is uncertain. Between the trimmed V and J ends, which lost 2 bases and 0 bases, there was a span of 8 bases. The germline V gene has CDR1 MDHEN and CDR2 SYDVKM. The CDR3 is made up of 15 amino acids. The CDR3 nucleotides are TGTGCCAGCAGTTTAGGGGTCTTCTCTGGAAACACCATATATTTT. Residues: CASSLGVFSGNTIYF.

Notes on this clone: The junction departs from germline at one end; a sequencing error may be responsible. The chain links TRBV4-2 to TRBJ1-1; 7 bases map to TRBD1. The CDR3 runs to 16 residues. Germline V gives CDR1 LGHNA, CDR2 YNFKEQ. The CDR3 DNA sequence: TGTGCCAACAGCCAAGTTACCGGGACAGCCAACACTGAAGCTTTCTTT. It specifies CANSQVTGTANTEAFF.

This clone was found many times. A much larger clone sits a single nucleotide away, making a read error possible. This chain connects TRBV25-1 to TRBJ1-5, with D hard to call. The CDR3 totals 14 residues. V shed 4 bases and J shed 7 bases, with 14 bases lying between them. Germline loops: CDR1 MGHDK, CDR2 SYGVNS. The CDR3 sequence: CASSGLMAGQPQHF. The CDR3 DNA sequence: TGTGCCAGCAGTGGATTAATGGCCGGGCAGCCCCAGCATTTT. Full variable domain (remainder filled in from reference TRBV25-1 and TRBJ1-5): EADIYQTPRYLVIGTGKKITLECSQTMGHDKMYWYQQDPGMELHLIHYSYGVNSTEKGDLSSESTVSRIRTEHFPLTLESARPSHTSQYLCASSGLMAGQPQHFGDGTRLSIL.

This clone qualifies as medium-sized (0.01 to 0.1%). The gene calls are TRBV27 and TRBJ2-5; 12 nucleotides line up with TRBD2. Germline loops: CDR1 MNHEY, CDR2 SMNVEV (reference sequence). V shed 1 base, J shed 2 bases, and the junction held 8 bases outside the gene matches. This CDR3 has 18 amino acids. The CDR3: CASSLYLAGGPCQETQYF. CDR3 nucleotides: TGTGCCAGCAGTTTATATCTAGCGGGAGGGCCGTGTCAAGAGACCCAGTACTTC.

There are a few counts of this clone. This sequence joins TRBV2 and TRBJ2-1; 10 positions agree with TRBD2. V lost 5 bases to trimming and J lost 5 bases; unmatched junction nucleotides: 6. The CDR3 sequence is 15 residues long. The germline V gene has CDR1 SNHLY and CDR2 FYNNEI. The CDR3 DNA reads as TGTGCCAGCAGTCCCAGGACTAGCGGAGACAATGAGCAGTTCTTC. Amino acid sequence: CASSPRTSGDNEQFF.

This clone showed up just a few times. This rearrangement joins TRBV19 to TRBJ1-2; the match to TRBD1 covers 8 bases. CDR1 is LNHDA and CDR2 is SQIVND in the germline V gene (reference sequence). Losses at the gene ends were 6 bases for V and 5 bases for J; bases not matched to a gene: 11. CDR3 size: 15 residues. This CDR3 reads CASSPLLDREYGYTF. The DNA of the CDR3 is TGTGCCAGTAGCCCTTTGCTGGACAGGGAGTATGGCTACACCTTC.

This clone was picked up a small number of times. This chain links TRBV6-1 with TRBJ1-5, with 7 positions matching TRBD1. The junction had 4 bases not matched to a gene; V was cut back by 1 base and J by 4 bases. CDR3 length equals 15 residues. Germline assignment: CDR1 MNHNS and CDR2 SASEGT. For the CDR3, the DNA is TGTGCCAGCAGTGAAGTGACAGGGAGAAATCAGCCCCAGCATTTT. Amino acid sequence: CASSEVTGRNQPQHF.

This clone was picked up many times. The V gene is TRBV9, the J gene TRBJ2-2, with TRBD2 matching 7 bases. The CDR3 consists of 15 residues. Germline CDR1 is SGDLS and CDR2 is YYNGEE. Unmatched junction bases numbered 9, after V lost 4 bases and J lost 6 bases. The CDR3 bases are TGTGCCAGCAGCCCCACTAGCGCTCGGGCCGGGGAGCTGTTTTTT. Encoded protein: CASSPTSARAGELFF.